These 12 T cell receptor beta chains originate from one sample sequenced in a study of radiation and T cells in renal cell carcinoma. Time point denoted: blood 4 weeks post-SBRT, at nephrectomy. The treatment is: 15 Gy SBRT to primary tumor, nephrectomy 4 weeks later. Produced via immunoSEQ multiplex PCR; TCRdb's table is partial and in-frame only. The sample consists of some 150,000 clones, around nine tenths of them appearing once. The starting material was blood, obtained from a patient whose treatment included radiotherapy and nephrectomy. The receptors were sampled from a woman aged 50 to 65 with renal cell carcinoma.

The rearrangement links TRBV19 to TRBJ2-1, with 8 bases lining up with TRBD1. This CDR3 is built from 14 residues. V dropped 4 bases and J dropped 7; count of bases not matched to a gene: 6. Germline V gene sequence: CDR1 LNHDA, CDR2 SQIVND (reference sequence). CDR3 region: CASSTDREWNEQFF. The CDR3 nucleotides are TGTGCCAGTAGTACGGACAGGGAATGGAATGAGCAGTTCTTC.

V gene TRBV5-6 combines with J gene TRBJ2-5; D is possibly TRBD2 (6 bases). The V end was cut by 0 bases, the J end by 3 bases, with 6 bases between. The CDR3 is made up of 13 amino acids. Looked up from germline, CDR1 is SGHDT and CDR2 is YYEEEE. CDR3 coding DNA: TGTGCCAGCAGCTTGGGCGGGGAAGAGACCCAGTACTTC. It translates to CASSLGGEETQYF.

This clone was seen a few times. V and J are TRBV27 and TRBJ1-1; D uncertain. This CDR3 has 12 amino acids. In germline, CDR1 is MNHEY, CDR2 SMNVEV (reference sequence). The V end lost 6 bases, the J end lost 4 bases, and 9 bases lay between the germline ends. The CDR3 here is CASRDGVTEAFF. In DNA form, the CDR3 reads TGTGCCAGCAGGGATGGCGTCACTGAAGCTTTCTTT.

This chain connects TRBV5-6 to TRBJ2-1; D is ambiguous. CDR3 length: 13 residues. CDR1 and CDR2 from the germline V gene are SGHDT and YYEEEE. With 0 bases removed from V and 8 bases from J, the gap between germline ends came to 9 bases. CDR3 nucleotide sequence: TGTGCCAGCAGCTTGGAGAGATGGGATGAGCAGTTCTTC. Translation: CASSLERWDEQFF.

This chain connects TRBV7-9 to TRBJ1-5, with D uncertain. Trimming cost V 3 bases and J 4 bases, with 13 bases left between them. The germline V gene encodes CDR1 SEHNR and CDR2 FQNEAQ (reference sequence). CDR3 size: 15 residues. The CDR3 loop is CASSLGTFGNQPQHF. CDR3 nucleotides: TGTGCCAGCAGCTTGGGTACGTTCGGTAATCAGCCCCAGCATTTT.

The chain combines TRBV30 with TRBJ1-1; D not resolved. V was pared by 5 bases and J by 1 base, with 8 bases between. CDR3 length: 12 residues. The germline V gene encodes CDR1 GTSNPN and CDR2 SVGIG (reference sequence). The CDR3 protein is CAWGRRNTEAFF. The CDR3 DNA reads TGTGCCTGGGGTCGACGGAACACTGAAGCTTTCTTT.

The chain is built from TRBV19 and TRBJ2-1, with D possibly matching TRBD2 (6 bases). Between the trimmed V and J ends, which lost 8 bases and 0 bases, there was a span of 20 bases. In germline, CDR1 is LNHDA, CDR2 SQIVND (reference sequence). There are 17 residues in the CDR3. CDR3 region: CASARDFPSSSYNEQFF. The DNA of the CDR3 is TGTGCCAGTGCCCGGGACTTCCCATCTAGCTCCTACAATGAGCAGTTCTTC.

This rearrangement joins TRBV6-1 to TRBJ1-1; D call uncertain. The CDR3 length is 15 residues. Germline V gene lookup returns CDR1 MNHNS and CDR2 SASEGT. Trimming cost V 0 bases and J 2 bases, with 10 bases left between them. The CDR3 sequence: CASSEALHINTEAFF. The DNA for the CDR3 is TGTGCCAGCAGTGAAGCGCTCCATATTAACACTGAAGCTTTCTTT.

The chain recombines TRBV13 with TRBJ1-6, with 8 nucleotides matching TRBD1. CDR3 length: 14 amino acids. Trimming at V came to 1 base and at J to 7 bases, leaving 0 bases not matched to a gene. The V gene's germline CDR1 is PRHDT and CDR2 FYEKMQ (reference sequence). The CDR3 here is CASSLDRGNSPLHF. Written as DNA, the CDR3 is TGTGCCAGCAGCTTAGACAGGGGGAATTCACCCCTCCACTTT.

The chain joins TRBV5-4 to TRBJ2-7; the D is unclear. Trimming took 4 bases from V and 2 from J, leaving 13 bases between them. Germline assignment: CDR1 SGHNT and CDR2 YYREEE (reference sequence). The CDR3 has 14 residues. The CDR3 DNA reads TGTGCCAGCAGCCCGTTGGCGGATGCCTACGAGCAGTACTTC. Its translation: CASSPLADAYEQYF.

The CDR3 is CASSLGVMNTEAFF. The CDR3 coding sequence is TGCGCCAGCAGCTTAGGGGTTATGAACACTGAAGCTTTCTTT. The rearrangement joins TRBV5-1 to TRBJ1-1, with a tentative D call TRBD1 (5 bases). CDR1 SGHRS and CDR2 YFSETQ come from the germline V gene. The CDR3 is 14 residues long. V lost 2 bases and J 0 bases, leaving 8 bases between the germline ends.

The chain links TRBV5-1 to TRBJ2-3; 7 bases align to TRBD1. The CDR3 runs to 15 residues. The V segment lost 3 bases and the J segment 1 base; nucleotides outside the gene matches: 5. The germline gives CDR1 SGHRS, CDR2 YFSETQ. The DNA of the CDR3 is TGCGCCAGCAGCTCGGGACAGAGGGGCACAGATACGCAGTATTTT. Amino acids: CASSSGQRGTDTQYF.